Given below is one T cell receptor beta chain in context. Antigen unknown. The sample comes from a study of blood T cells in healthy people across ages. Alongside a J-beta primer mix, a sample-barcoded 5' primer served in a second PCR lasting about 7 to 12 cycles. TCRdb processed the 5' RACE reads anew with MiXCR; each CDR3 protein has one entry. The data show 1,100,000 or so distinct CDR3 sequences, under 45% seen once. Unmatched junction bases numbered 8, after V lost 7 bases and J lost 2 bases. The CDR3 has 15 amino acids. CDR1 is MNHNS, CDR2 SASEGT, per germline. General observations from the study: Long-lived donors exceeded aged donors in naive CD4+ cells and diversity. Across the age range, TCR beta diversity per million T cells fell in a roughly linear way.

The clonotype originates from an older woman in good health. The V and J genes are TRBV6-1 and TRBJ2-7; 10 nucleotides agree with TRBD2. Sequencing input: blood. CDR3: CASNPTSGTAYEQYF. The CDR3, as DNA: TGTGCCAGCAACCCAACTAGCGGGACCGCCTACGAGCAGTACTTC.